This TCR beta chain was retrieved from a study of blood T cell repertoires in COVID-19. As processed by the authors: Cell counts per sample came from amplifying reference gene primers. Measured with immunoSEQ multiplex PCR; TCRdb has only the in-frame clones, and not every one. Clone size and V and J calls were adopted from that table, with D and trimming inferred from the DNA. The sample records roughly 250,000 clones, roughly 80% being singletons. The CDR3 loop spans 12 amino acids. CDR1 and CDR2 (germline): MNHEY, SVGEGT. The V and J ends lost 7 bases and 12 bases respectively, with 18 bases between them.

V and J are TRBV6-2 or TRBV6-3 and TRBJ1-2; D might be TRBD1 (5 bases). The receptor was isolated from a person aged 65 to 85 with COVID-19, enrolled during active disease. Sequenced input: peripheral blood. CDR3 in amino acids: CASTPGRGNHTF. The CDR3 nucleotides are TGTGCCAGCACCCCGGGGCGCGGGAATCACACCTTC.